This T cell receptor (beta chain) emerged from a study of blood T cell repertoires in COVID-19. Clones were read by immunoSEQ multiplex PCR, and TCRdb kept only the in-frame ones, dropping some. The profile shows approximately 180,000 clones, more than 65% of them singletons. The V end lost 2 bases, the J end lost 0 bases, and 10 bases lay between the germline ends. CDR3 length equals 15 residues. Germline values: CDR1 MDHEN, CDR2 SYDVKM. V gene TRBV28 combines with J gene TRBJ1-1; D gene ambiguous. Sequencing input: PBMCs or T cells enriched from blood (not recorded which). This TCR was sampled from a middle-aged man who had recovered from COVID-19. The CDR3 DNA follows: TGTGCCAGCAGTTTAAGGCGGCGAGTGAACACTGAAGCTTTCTTT. Protein sequence: CASSLRRRVNTEAFF.